This T cell receptor beta chain was captured in a study of blood T cell repertoires in COVID-19. Clones were read by immunoSEQ multiplex PCR, and TCRdb kept only the in-frame ones, dropping some. The data contain about 200,000 clones, over 75% of them singletons. Germline V gene sequence: CDR1 MNHEY, CDR2 SMNVEV (reference sequence). Trimming left V 0 bases short and J 2 bases short, with 13 bases between. CDR3 length equals 16 residues. A single count supports this clone. V and J are TRBV27 and TRBJ1-1, with a weak D call TRBD1 (5 bases). The sequence was collected from a man in his forties or fifties with acute or convalescent COVID-19. Sequenced: peripheral blood. The CDR3 reads CASSLSFAGINTEAFF. The DNA for the CDR3 is TGTGCCAGCAGTTTATCCTTTGCAGGGATAAACACTGAAGCTTTCTTT.